This T cell receptor beta chain appears in the sequencing data of a study of blood T cell repertoires in COVID-19. The overall study: Sample material is recorded as cDNA or gDNA derived from T cells, B-cell-depleted T cells, or PBMCs.

This CDR3 spans 12 amino acids. Germline V lookup: CDR1 LNHDA, CDR2 SQIVND (reference sequence). Deletions cut 6 bases from V and 3 bases from J, with 8 bases between. Sequenced by immunoSEQ multiplex PCR; TCRdb stores in-frame clones only, minus some. This sample has some 100,000 clones, with around 84% found just once. The sample comprised peripheral blood. The clonotype was recovered from a woman between 70 and 85 years old with active or convalescent COVID-19. V and J are TRBV19 and TRBJ1-1; D is ambiguous. The CDR3 reads CASRRRDTEAFF. The CDR3, as DNA: TGTGCCAGTAGACGGCGGGACACTGAAGCTTTCTTT.